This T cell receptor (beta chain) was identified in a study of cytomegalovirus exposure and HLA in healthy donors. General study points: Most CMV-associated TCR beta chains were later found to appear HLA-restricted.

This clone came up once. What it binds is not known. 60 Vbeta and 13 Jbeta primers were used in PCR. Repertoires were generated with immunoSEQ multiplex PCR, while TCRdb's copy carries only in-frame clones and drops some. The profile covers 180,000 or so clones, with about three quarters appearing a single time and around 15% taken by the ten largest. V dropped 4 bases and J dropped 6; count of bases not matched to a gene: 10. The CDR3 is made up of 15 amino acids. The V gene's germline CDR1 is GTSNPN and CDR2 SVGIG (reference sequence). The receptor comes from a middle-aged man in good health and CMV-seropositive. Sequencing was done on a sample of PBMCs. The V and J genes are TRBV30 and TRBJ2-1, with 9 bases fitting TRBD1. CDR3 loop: CAWNQGDREVNEQFF. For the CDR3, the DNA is TGTGCCTGGAATCAGGGGGACAGGGAAGTCAATGAGCAGTTCTTC.